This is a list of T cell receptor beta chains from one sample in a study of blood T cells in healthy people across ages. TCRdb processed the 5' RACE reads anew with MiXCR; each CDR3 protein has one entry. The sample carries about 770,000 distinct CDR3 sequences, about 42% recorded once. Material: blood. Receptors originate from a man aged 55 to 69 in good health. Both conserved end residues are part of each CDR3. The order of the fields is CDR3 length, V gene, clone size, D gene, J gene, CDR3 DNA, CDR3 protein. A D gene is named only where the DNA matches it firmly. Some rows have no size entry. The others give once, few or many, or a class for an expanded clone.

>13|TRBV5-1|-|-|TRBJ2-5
TGCGCCAGCAGCGTAGCATCCGCAGAGACCCAGTACTTC
CASSVASAETQYF
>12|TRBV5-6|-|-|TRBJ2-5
TGTGCCAGCAGCTTGGACTTAGTGACCCAGTACTTC
CASSLDLVTQYF
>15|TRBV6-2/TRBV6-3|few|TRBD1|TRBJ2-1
TGTGCCAGCAGGAATACAGGGGGCTCCTACAATGAGCAGTTCTTC
CASRNTGGSYNEQFF
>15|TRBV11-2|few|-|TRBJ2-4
TGTGCCAGCAGCTTAGGTGAAGGTACCCAAAACATTCAGTACTTC
CASSLGEGTQNIQYF
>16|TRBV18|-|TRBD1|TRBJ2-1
TGTGCCAGCTCACCGGGACAGGACCCCTCCTACAATGAGCAGTTCTTC
CASSPGQDPSYNEQFF
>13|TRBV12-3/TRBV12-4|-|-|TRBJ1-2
TGTGCCAGCAGTTGGGACAATTGGAGGGGCTACACCTTC
CASSWDNWRGYTF
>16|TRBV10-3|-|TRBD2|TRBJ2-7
TGTGCCATCAGTAGAACCGGGACGAGTCGGGGGGACGAGCAGTACTTC
CAISRTGTSRGDEQYF
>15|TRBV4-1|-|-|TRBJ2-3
TGCGCCAGCAGCCTCAGGGTCTCTGTCGGAGATACGCAGTATTTT
CASSLRVSVGDTQYF
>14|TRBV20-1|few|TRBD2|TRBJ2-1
TGCAGTGCTAGAGGAAGCGGGGGAACTAGTGAGCAGTTCTTC
CSARGSGGTSEQFF
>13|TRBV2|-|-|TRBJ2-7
TGTGCCAGCAGTGGAAGAGGACGCTACGAGCAGTACTTC
CASSGRGRYEQYF
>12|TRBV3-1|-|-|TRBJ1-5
TGTGCTAGCGGTGAGGGTAATCAGCCCCAGCATTTT
CASGEGNQPQHF
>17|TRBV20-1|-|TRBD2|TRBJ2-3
TGCAGTGCCCCGGGTAGCGGGGGACCCACCTCCACAGATACGCAGTATTTT
CSAPGSGGPTSTDTQYF
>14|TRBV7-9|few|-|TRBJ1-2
TGTGCCAGCAGCCCCGCAGGACAGTCTGCTGGCTACACCTTC
CASSPAGQSAGYTF
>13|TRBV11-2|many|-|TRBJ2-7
TGTGCCAGCAGCTTGGTCCAGGGGACCGAGCAGTACTTC
CASSLVQGTEQYF
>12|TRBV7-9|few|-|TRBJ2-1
TGTGCCAGCAGCAACTCTGGGAGTGAGCAGTTCTTC
CASSNSGSEQFF
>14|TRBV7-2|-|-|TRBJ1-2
TGTGCCAGCAGCTTAGGGGGACCGCAGTTTGGCTACACCTTC
CASSLGGPQFGYTF
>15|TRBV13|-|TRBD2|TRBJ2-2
TGTGCCAGCGGCTTAGCGGGACCAAACACCGGGGAGCTGTTTTTT
CASGLAGPNTGELFF
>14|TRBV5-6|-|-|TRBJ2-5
TGTGCCAGCAGCTTGGGGACATGGCAAGAGACCCAGTACTTC
CASSLGTWQETQYF
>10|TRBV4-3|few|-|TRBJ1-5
TGCGCCAGCAGGCGGGTGCCCCAGCATTTT
CASRRVPQHF
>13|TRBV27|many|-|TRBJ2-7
TGTGCCAGCAGTACCTGGTCGGGCTACGAGCAGTACTTC
CASSTWSGYEQYF
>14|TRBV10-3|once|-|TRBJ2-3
TGTGCCATCAGATCCGGGACTAGCACAGATACGCAGTATTTT
CAIRSGTSTDTQYF
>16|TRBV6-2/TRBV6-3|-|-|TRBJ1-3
TGTGCCAGCAAGAACTTTCTTGCAACCTCTGGAAACACCATATATTTT
CASKNFLATSGNTIYF
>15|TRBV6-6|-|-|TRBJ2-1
TGTGCCAGCAGCCAACGTTGGAGCTCCTACAATGAGCAGTTCTTC
CASSQRWSSYNEQFF
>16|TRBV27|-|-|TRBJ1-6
TGTGCCAGCAGTCACGATCTTGTTAACTTAAATTCACCCCTCCACTTT
CASSHDLVNLNSPLHF
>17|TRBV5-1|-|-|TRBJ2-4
TGCGCCAGCAGCTTGGACGGGGACCGGACAGCCAAAAACATTCAGTACTTC
CASSLDGDRTAKNIQYF
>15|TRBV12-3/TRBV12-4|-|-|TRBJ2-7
TGTGCCAGCAGCCTCAAGATAGGGAGTACCTACGAGCAGTACTTC
CASSLKIGSTYEQYF
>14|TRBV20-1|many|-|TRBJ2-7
TGCAGTGCTATTAAGACAGGTTATTCCTACGAGCAGTACTTC
CSAIKTGYSYEQYF
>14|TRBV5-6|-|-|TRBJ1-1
TGTGCCAGCAGCTCTCAGGGTAGGAACGCTGAAGCTTTCTTT
CASSSQGRNAEAFF
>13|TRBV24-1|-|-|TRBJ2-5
TGTGCCACCAGTGCGGACGGGCAAGAGACCCAGTACTTC
CATSADGQETQYF
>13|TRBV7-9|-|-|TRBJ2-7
TGTGCCAGCATTGGAGGCGGCCGGGACAAGCAGTACTTC
CASIGGGRDKQYF
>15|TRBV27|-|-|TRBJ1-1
TGTGCCAGCAGTCCCTGGACAAACATGAACACTGAAGCTTTCTTT
CASSPWTNMNTEAFF
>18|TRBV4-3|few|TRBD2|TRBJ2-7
TGCGCCAGCAGCCAACCTGGCGGGCGGGAGGTAGAAAGGTACGAGCAGTACTTC
CASSQPGGREVERYEQYF
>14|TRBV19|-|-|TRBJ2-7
TGTGCCAGTAGTCGGACACATACCGCGAGCGAGCAGTACTTC
CASSRTHTASEQYF
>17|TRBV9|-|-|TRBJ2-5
TGTGCCAGCAGCGATCCCCGGACACCGAACCGAGAAGAGACCCAGTACTTC
CASSDPRTPNREETQYF
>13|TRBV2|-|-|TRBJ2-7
TGTGCCAGCAGGGGGGGCAGAAATTACGAGCAGTACTTC
CASRGGRNYEQYF
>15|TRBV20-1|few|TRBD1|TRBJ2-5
TGCAGTGCTAGGTTGTTAGGACAGGGGGAAGAGACCCAGTACTTC
CSARLLGQGEETQYF
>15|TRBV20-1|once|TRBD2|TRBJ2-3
TGCAGTGCTAGAAAGCCCAGCGGGATCACAGATACGCAGTATTTT
CSARKPSGITDTQYF
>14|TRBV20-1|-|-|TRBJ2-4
TGCAGTGCTACTACTGGCCTAGCCAAAAACATTCAGTACTTC
CSATTGLAKNIQYF
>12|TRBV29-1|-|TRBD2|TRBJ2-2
TGCAGCCAGCGGGGAGCCACCGGGGAGCTGTTTTTT
CSQRGATGELFF
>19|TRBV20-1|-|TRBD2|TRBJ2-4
TGCAGTGCTAGAGCCGCTTTGGCTAGCGGACTAGAGGCCAAAAACATTCAGTACTTC
CSARAALASGLEAKNIQYF
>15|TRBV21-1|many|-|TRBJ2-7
TGTGCCAGCAGCAAAGACAGGCCACAGACCTACGAGCAGTACTTC
CASSKDRPQTYEQYF
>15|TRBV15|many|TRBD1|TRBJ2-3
TGTGCCACCAGCATCTTGGACAGGGACACAGATACGCAGTATTTT
CATSILDRDTDTQYF
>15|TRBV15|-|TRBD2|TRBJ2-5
TGTGCCACCAGCAAGACTAGCGTAAACCAAGAGACCCAGTACTTC
CATSKTSVNQETQYF
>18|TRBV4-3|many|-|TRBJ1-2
TGCGCCAGCAGCCAAGATCGGGGAGGGGCCAGCTACAGCTATGGCTACACCTTC
CASSQDRGGASYSYGYTF
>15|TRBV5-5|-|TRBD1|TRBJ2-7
TGTGCCAGCAGCGCTCCGGGACAGGGGGTCTACGAGCAGTACTTC
CASSAPGQGVYEQYF
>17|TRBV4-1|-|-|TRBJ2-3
TGCGCCAGCAGCCAACAGCACCGGTGGACTAGCACAGATACGCAGTATTTT
CASSQQHRWTSTDTQYF
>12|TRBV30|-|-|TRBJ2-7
TGTGCCTGTTCTCCTTCCGACTACGAGCAGTACTTC
CACSPSDYEQYF
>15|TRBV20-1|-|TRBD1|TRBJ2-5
TGCAGTGCTAGAGATCAGGGACAGGGAGGAGAGACCCAGTACTTC
CSARDQGQGGETQYF
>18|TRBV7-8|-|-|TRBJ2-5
TGTGCCAGCAGCCCTTCGTCGAGGGGGGCTCTCCACCAAGAGACCCAGTACTTC
CASSPSSRGALHQETQYF
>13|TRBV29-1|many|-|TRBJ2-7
TGCAGCGTTGCTACGCGTTACTCCTACGAGCAGTACTTC
CSVATRYSYEQYF